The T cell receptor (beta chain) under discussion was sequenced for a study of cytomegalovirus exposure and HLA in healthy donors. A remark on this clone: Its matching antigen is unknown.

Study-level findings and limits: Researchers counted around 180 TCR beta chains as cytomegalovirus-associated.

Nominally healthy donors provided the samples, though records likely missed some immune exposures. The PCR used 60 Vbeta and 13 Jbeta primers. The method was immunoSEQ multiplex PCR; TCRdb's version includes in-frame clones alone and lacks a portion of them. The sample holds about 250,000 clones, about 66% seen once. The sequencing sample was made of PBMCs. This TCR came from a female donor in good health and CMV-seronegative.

The CDR3 nucleotides read TGTGCCAGCAGTTTGCGAGACAGAAACATTCAGTACTTC. Protein sequence: CASSLRDRNIQYF. The chain carries TRBV28 and TRBJ2-4; possible D gene TRBD1, 5 bases. V was trimmed by 3 bases and J by 6 bases, leaving 9 bases between them. Germline V gene lookup returns CDR1 MDHEN and CDR2 SYDVKM. CDR3 length equals 13 residues.